This is a list of T cell receptor beta chains from one sample in a study of OX40 agonist ivuxolimab in advanced cancers. Using immunoSEQ multiplex PCR, the repertoire was profiled, and TCRdb retains in-frame clones only, with some absent. The table has roughly 79,000 clones, roughly 90% seen once. Specimen: CD4+ or CD8+ T cells sorted from blood, collected in a trial of the OX40 agonist ivuxolimab. These receptors all come from an adult with an advanced solid tumor such as melanoma, head and neck, liver or kidney cancer. Each CDR3 is given with its conserved first and last residue. Clone size, where shown, is once, few, many, or a class for clones that have expanded.

V,size,J,CDR3
TRBV5-1,once,TRBJ1-1,CASSSDGFTEAFF
TRBV7-2,.,TRBJ2-5,CASSILAVGEETQYF
TRBV10-2,.,TRBJ2-4,CASRLAGEAKNIQYF
TRBV29-1,.,TRBJ1-1,CSVEGQGLEAFF
TRBV6-6,.,TRBJ1-4,CASSYSGEGDEKLFF
TRBV7-2,.,TRBJ1-3,CASSLAGAGNTIYF
TRBV19,.,TRBJ1-3,CASSNQDGSGNTIYF
TRBV6-6,.,TRBJ1-4,CASSSTKTGASEKLFF
TRBV9,.,TRBJ2-2,CASSGQGPGELFF
TRBV4-1,.,TRBJ1-3,CASSQDFTVGNTIYF
TRBV6-1,.,TRBJ2-7,CASSPRDRALYEQYF
TRBV5-4,once,TRBJ2-7,CASSLVLEQYF
TRBV30,.,TRBJ2-1,CAWSVLADEQFF
TRBV11-3,.,TRBJ2-1,CASSSFGGSDNEQFF
TRBV5-6,.,TRBJ2-5,CASSRGARETQYF
TRBV7-2,.,TRBJ2-2,CASSLNTRTSTGELFF
TRBV28,.,TRBJ2-7,CASSPGQAPYEQYF
TRBV2,.,TRBJ1-2,CASSDRYGYTF
TRBV6-4,.,TRBJ2-1,CASSAGQGYNEQFF
TRBV4-2,.,TRBJ2-7,CASSQTGLAGAYEQYF
TRBV5-4,.,TRBJ2-4,CASSLGLAGEVNIQYF
TRBV5-1,once,TRBJ2-4,CASSLRDSGVGTKNIQYF
TRBV7-2,.,TRBJ2-5,CASSLKRQGAVGQETQYF
TRBV9,.,TRBJ1-2,CASSPRDGYGYTF
TRBV5-5,.,TRBJ1-5,CASSLLVNSNQPQHF
TRBV6-6,.,TRBJ2-5,CASSPDWIQDTQYF
TRBV15,.,TRBJ2-3,CATSGWTGGPDTQYF
TRBV7-2,.,TRBJ1-3,CASSRPGPGNTIYF
TRBV4-3,.,TRBJ1-1,CASSQGARGLTEAFF
TRBV4-3,.,TRBJ2-3,CASSQEVGVTDTQYF
TRBV7-2,once,TRBJ2-1,CASSFGTSGTSYNEQFF
TRBV7-3,.,TRBJ2-1,CASSTSRNNEQFF
TRBV5-1,few,TRBJ1-1,CASSLRGGTEAFF
TRBV18,.,TRBJ1-2,CASSPSGDRVDGYTF
TRBV7-9,.,TRBJ1-3,CASSLLAGGNTIYF
TRBV9,.,TRBJ1-1,CASSVVTGMNTEAFF
TRBV7-2,.,TRBJ2-5,CASSLVGKGETQYF
TRBV30,.,TRBJ1-2,CAWSVVGAYGYTF
TRBV5-1,.,TRBJ2-7,CASSLEGYEQYF
TRBV5-8,.,TRBJ1-5,CASSASGGWEPQHF
TRBV9,.,TRBJ2-5,CASSVEGSGTQYF
TRBV30,.,TRBJ2-7,CAWTTTGSFGQYF
TRBV15,once,TRBJ1-5,CATSTGQAGQPQHF
TRBV7-8,.,TRBJ2-7,CASSFTDSLYEQYF
TRBV6-6,.,TRBJ2-7,CASSNSPRGTYEQYF
TRBV19,.,TRBJ2-1,CASSGGNPYNEQFF
TRBV7-7,.,TRBJ2-1,CASSPRFGAGIVNEQFF
TRBV28,.,TRBJ1-2,CASGNRAAGYTF
TRBV19,.,TRBJ2-1,CASSTYDPQGNEQFF
TRBV19,.,TRBJ2-6,CASSIAGANVLTF
TRBV18,.,TRBJ1-3,CASSPGTPDSGNTIYF
TRBV5-4,once,TRBJ1-4,CASSSAPGQTIEKLFF
TRBV5-8,once,TRBJ2-7,CASSRNRDGYEQYF
TRBV10-3,.,TRBJ2-7,CAISESPGAYEQYF
TRBV7-2,.,TRBJ1-2,CASSLEGAGGRRGYTF
TRBV15,.,TRBJ1-4,CATSRDFWTVSKTNEKLFF
TRBV28,.,TRBJ2-7,CASSFSETGAYEQYF
TRBV30,few,TRBJ1-2,CAWSVTMFGYTF
TRBV7-2,.,TRBJ2-1,CASSDGQVYNEQFF